These 27 T cell receptor beta chains share one sample of origin, sequenced in a study of T cells after yellow fever vaccination. Each CDR3 protein is one row after TCRdb ran MiXCR on the 5' RACE reads. The sample holds 300,000 or so distinct CDR3 sequences, roughly 7.5% seen once. The sequences come from PBMCs, collected more than 35 days after the first yellow fever vaccination. The receptors originated from a man between 18 and 29 years old who received the YFV17D yellow fever vaccine.

This clonotype occurred many times. The gene calls are TRBV7-3 and TRBJ2-1, with TRBD2 matching over 16 bases. Trimming removed 0 bases from V and 7 bases from J; junction bases left unmatched: 3. Germline CDR1 and CDR2: SGHTA and FQGTGA. The CDR3 totals 17 residues. The CDR3 coding sequence is TGTGCCAGCAGCTTAACCGGGACTAGCGGGGGGGGGAATGAGCAGTTCTTC. This gives the protein CASSLTGTSGGGNEQFF.

The J gene is TRBJ2-4, the V gene TRBV21-1. TRBV21-1 is an annotated pseudogene. The CDR3 has 16 amino acids. The CDR3 protein is CASTSPRKRDKNIQYF. DNA of the CDR3: TGTGCCAGCACCTCGCCGAGGAAGAGAGACAAAAACATTCAGTACTTC.

The chain couples TRBV12-3 or TRBV12-4 to TRBJ1-5, with TRBD1 matching over 12 bases. Unmatched junction bases numbered 4, after V lost 6 bases and J lost 4 bases. This CDR3 has 15 amino acids. The CDR3 protein is CASRVGQGANQPQHF. The CDR3 nucleotides read TGTGCCAGCAGGGTGGGACAGGGGGCTAATCAGCCCCAGCATTTT.

This chain links TRBV4-2 with TRBJ2-7; 11 nucleotides match TRBD1. Germline V gives CDR1 LGHNA, CDR2 YNFKEQ. The CDR3 totals 16 residues. V shed 1 base, J shed 5 bases, and the junction held 7 bases outside the gene matches. Here the CDR3 DNA reads TGTGCCAGCAGCCAAGCAGGGACAGGGGGTAGTCACGAGCAGTACTTC. Its protein is CASSQAGTGGSHEQYF.

This clonotype was found a few times. The chain recombines TRBV20-1 with TRBJ2-7, with 8 nucleotides matching TRBD2. The CDR3 is 14 residues long. The V gene's germline CDR1 is DFQATT and CDR2 SNEGSKA (reference sequence). V shed 5 bases, J shed 2 bases, and the junction held 8 bases outside the gene matches. The CDR3 region is CSAVASGGPYEQYF. The CDR3 DNA is TGCAGTGCTGTGGCAAGCGGGGGTCCCTACGAGCAGTACTTC.

The V and J genes are TRBV2 and TRBJ2-5; 7 bases fit TRBD2. There are 13 residues in the CDR3. CDR1 and CDR2 from the germline V gene are SNHLY and FYNNEI. Trimming took 8 bases from V and 6 from J; bases not matched to a gene: 9. The CDR3 nucleotides are TGTGCCAGCGACGGGGGGACCCGGCAGACCCAGTACTTC. This encodes CASDGGTRQTQYF.

This clonotype was recorded a few times. The CDR3 DNA reads TGTGCCAGCAGCTTAGCGACAGGGTCATACACCGGGGAGCTGTTTTTT. It specifies CASSLATGSYTGELFF. The chain uses TRBV7-8 and TRBJ2-2; 7 nucleotides agree with TRBD1. CDR1 is SGHVS and CDR2 is FQNEAQ in the germline V gene. CDR3 length: 16 residues. The junction had 4 bases not matched to a gene; V was cut back by 0 bases and J by 3 bases.

The chain joins TRBV29-1 to TRBJ2-7; TRBD1 matches at 10 bases. Per germline, CDR1 SQVTM and CDR2 ANQGSEA. CDR3 length: 13 amino acids. J was trimmed by 5 bases and V by 6 bases; bases with no gene match: 7. CDR3 loop: CSVGLGTGDEQYF. CDR3 nucleotide sequence: TGCAGCGTCGGACTAGGGACAGGGGACGAGCAGTACTTC.

The genes are TRBV14 and TRBJ2-3; the D is unclear. Germline CDR1 reads SGHDN; CDR2 reads FVKESK. V was trimmed by 2 bases and J by 9 bases, leaving 6 bases between them. The CDR3 is 11 amino acids. DNA of the CDR3: TGTGCCAGCAGCCAACACCAAACGCAGTATTTT. Protein: CASSQHQTQYF.

A few counts support this clonotype. V and J are TRBV10-1 and TRBJ2-7; 7 nucleotides align to TRBD1. Germline CDR1 and CDR2: WNHNN and SYGVQD (reference sequence). The CDR3 covers 13 residues. V lost 2 bases and J lost 6; bases outside the gene matches: 4. CDR3 loop: CASSERSGGEQYF. CDR3 DNA: TGCGCCAGCAGTGAGCGCTCAGGGGGCGAGCAGTACTTC.

The V call is TRBV7-9, the J call TRBJ1-3; D not certain. Germline V gene sequence: CDR1 SEHNR, CDR2 FQNEAQ (reference sequence). This CDR3 is built from 14 residues. V was shortened by 3 bases and J by 0 bases, with 6 bases between the two germline ends. The CDR3 is CASSLVDSGNTIYF. The CDR3 nucleotides read TGTGCCAGCAGCTTGGTCGACTCTGGAAACACCATATATTTT.

This clonotype was detected a few times. The chain links TRBV7-2 to TRBJ1-2; 9 positions match TRBD1. Germline-derived CDR1 and CDR2 are SGHTA and FQGNSA. The junction had 5 bases not matched to a gene; V was cut back by 5 bases and J by 10 bases. CDR3 size: 12 residues. CDR3 DNA: TGTGCCAGCAGCGACTACAGGGGGCCCTACACCTTC. This encodes CASSDYRGPYTF.

In its sample, this clonotype was seen a few times. The rearrangement joins TRBV6-5 to TRBJ2-3; maybe TRBD2 (6 bases). CDR3 size: 15 residues. Per germline, CDR1 MNHEY and CDR2 SVGAGI. Trimming left V 5 bases short and J 8 bases short, with 20 bases between. The CDR3 is CASSVLPGQGGTQYF. DNA of the CDR3: TGTGCCAGCAGTGTACTCCCAGGGCAGGGAGGTACGCAGTATTTT.

The rearrangement joins TRBV7-2 to TRBJ2-1; D is undetermined. V lost 5 bases and J 8 bases, leaving 16 bases between the germline ends. CDR1 and CDR2 (germline): SGHTA, FQGNSA. CDR3 length equals 14 residues. For the CDR3, the DNA is TGTGCCAGCAGCATGATGAAGTGGGCCGATGAGCAGTTCTTC. Translated: CASSMMKWADEQFF. Based on the CDR3 plus reference TRBV7-2 and TRBJ2-1, the full variable domain is GAGVSQSPSNKVTEKGKDVELRCDPISGHTALYWYRQSLGQGLEFLIYFQGNSAPDKSGLPSDRFSAERTGGSVSTLTIQRTQQEDSAVYLCASSMMKWADEQFFGPGTRLTVL.

This clonotype has at least ten counts. The chain recombines TRBV2 with TRBJ2-2; D could derive from TRBD1 or TRBD2 (5 bases each). The CDR3 sequence is 15 residues long. Germline lookup yields CDR1 SNHLY and CDR2 FYNNEI. Trimming took off 3 bases at V and 4 bases at J, with 12 bases between the two ends. This CDR3 is CASSEGRALTGELFF. The DNA of the CDR3 is TGTGCCAGCAGTGAGGGGCGGGCGCTCACCGGGGAGCTGTTTTTT.

V is TRBV20-1 and J is TRBJ1-1; TRBD1 is a possible D gene (6 bases). CDR3 length equals 11 residues. Germline V gene sequence: CDR1 DFQATT, CDR2 SNEGSKA (reference sequence). Trimming stripped 3 bases from V and 11 bases from J, with 13 bases between. The CDR3 DNA reads as TGCAGTGCTAGTTACCAGGGGAGGGCTTTCTTT. This encodes CSASYQGRAFF.

In this sample, this clonotype turned up many times. The chain carries TRBV7-9 and TRBJ2-3; possibly TRBD1 for D (6 bases). The CDR3 is made up of 15 amino acids. Deletions cut 4 bases from V and 2 bases from J, with 13 bases between. Germline-derived CDR1 and CDR2 are SEHNR and FQNEAQ (reference sequence). The CDR3 loop reads CASSSNREVTDTQYF. DNA of the CDR3: TGTGCCAGCAGCTCCAACAGGGAAGTCACAGATACGCAGTATTTT.

This clonotype was detected only a few times. The chain links TRBV12-3 or TRBV12-4 to TRBJ1-5; D is possibly TRBD1 (6 bases). V gave up 6 bases and J gave up 11 bases, with 20 bases separating them. This CDR3 comprises 14 residues. The CDR3 DNA is TGTGCCAGCAGACAGGGAGGGGGGTTTGGTGCCCAGCATTTT. Its translation is CASRQGGGFGAQHF.

Only a few counts were recorded for this clonotype. The rearrangement joins TRBV7-2 to TRBJ1-1; the match to TRBD1 covers 7 bases. In germline, CDR1 is SGHTA, CDR2 FQGNSA. V shed 5 bases, J shed 4 bases, and the junction held 7 bases outside the gene matches. This CDR3 spans 14 amino acids. For the CDR3, the DNA is TGTGCCAGCAGCGCCGCAGGGGGAAGCACTGAAGCTTTCTTT. Translation: CASSAAGGSTEAFF.

This clonotype was recorded at least ten times. The chain joins TRBV6-5 to TRBJ1-6; 7 positions agree with TRBD1. Germline V CDR1 and CDR2: MNHEY, SVGAGI. The J segment lost 3 bases and the V segment lost 0 bases, leaving 2 bases of the junction unmatched. This CDR3 contains 16 residues. The CDR3 nucleotides read TGTGCCAGCAGTTACTCGGGACAGCTCTATAATTCACCCCTCCACTTT. Protein product: CASSYSGQLYNSPLHF.

This clonotype was seen a few times. This CDR3 reads CSADPGGPTEAFF. The CDR3 DNA follows: TGCAGTGCGGACCCCGGGGGCCCCACTGAAGCTTTCTTT. V gene TRBV20-1 combines with J gene TRBJ1-1; possible D gene TRBD1, 6 bases. The CDR3 extends over 13 amino acids. V dropped 6 bases and J dropped 4 bases, with 15 bases sitting between them. Germline CDR1 and CDR2: DFQATT and SNEGSKA (reference sequence).

The chain couples TRBV7-3 to TRBJ1-2; no reliable D call. There are 14 residues in the CDR3. CDR1 is SGHTA and CDR2 is FQGTGA in the germline V gene. V lost 5 bases and J 0 bases, leaving 10 bases between the germline ends. CDR3 in DNA: TGTGCCAGCAGCCCAGACTATACTAACTATGGCTACACCTTC. Its translation is CASSPDYTNYGYTF.

This chain joins TRBV12-3 or TRBV12-4 and TRBJ2-5; D ambiguous. Trimming took 8 bases from V and 4 from J, leaving 14 bases between them. The CDR3 extends over 13 amino acids. CDR3 sequence: CASLSSKGETQYF. CDR3 in DNA: TGTGCCAGCCTGTCGAGCAAAGGAGAGACCCAGTACTTC.

This clonotype came up a few times. This chain links TRBV6-1 with TRBJ2-1, with 9 nucleotides matching TRBD2. This CDR3 has 14 amino acids. J gave up 6 bases and V 7 bases, and 7 bases lay outside the gene matches. Germline V CDR1 and CDR2: MNHNS, SASEGT. The CDR3 reads CASTPSGVRNEQFF. The CDR3 DNA reads TGTGCCAGCACTCCTAGCGGGGTCCGCAATGAGCAGTTCTTC.

This chain connects TRBV7-8 to TRBJ1-5; 7 bases agree with TRBD1. V gave up 1 base and J gave up 5 bases; unmatched junction bases: 11. Looked up from germline, CDR1 is SGHVS and CDR2 is FQNEAQ. This CDR3 is 17 amino acids long. The CDR3 sequence is CASSLGRTYRGDQPQHF. CDR3 DNA sequence: TGTGCCAGCAGCTTAGGACGAACATACAGGGGTGATCAGCCCCAGCATTTT. Full variable domain (outside the CDR3, taken from reference TRBV7-8 and TRBJ1-5): GAGVSQSPRYKVAKRGQDVALRCDPISGHVSLFWYQQALGQGPEFLTYFQNEAQLDKSGLPSDRFFAERPEGSVSTLKIQRTQQEDSAVYLCASSLGRTYRGDQPQHFGDGTRLSIL.

At least ten counts were recorded for this clonotype. The chain uses TRBV2 and TRBJ2-6; TRBD1 agrees at 10 bases. The CDR3 runs to 16 residues. Trimming at V came to 3 bases and at J to 2 bases, leaving 1 base not matched to a gene. The germline gives CDR1 SNHLY, CDR2 FYNNEI. CDR3 region: CASSEGQGPGANVLTF. The CDR3 DNA sequence: TGTGCCAGCAGTGAGGGACAGGGGCCTGGGGCCAACGTCCTGACTTTC. Complete variable domain (other parts from reference TRBV2 and TRBJ2-6): EPEVTQTPSHQVTQMGQEVILRCVPISNHLYFYWYRQILGQKVEFLVSFYNNEISEKSEIFDDQFSVERPDGSNFTLKIRSTKLEDSAMYFCASSEGQGPGANVLTFGAGSRLTVL.

The chain carries TRBV7-3 and TRBJ1-1; D is possibly TRBD1 (5 bases). Trimming left V 0 bases short and J 7 bases short, with 9 bases between. Germline CDR1 and CDR2: SGHTA and FQGTGA. CDR3 size: 13 residues. CDR3 sequence (DNA): TGTGCCAGCAGCTTAACCAGGGAGGGTGAAGCTTTCTTT. As protein: CASSLTREGEAFF. The variable domain in full, with the rest retrieved from reference TRBV7-3 and TRBJ1-1, is GAGVSQTPSNKVTEKGKYVELRCDPISGHTALYWYRQSLGQGPEFLIYFQGTGAADDSGLPNDRFFAVRPEGSVSTLKIQRTERGDSAVYLCASSLTREGEAFFGQGTRLTVV.